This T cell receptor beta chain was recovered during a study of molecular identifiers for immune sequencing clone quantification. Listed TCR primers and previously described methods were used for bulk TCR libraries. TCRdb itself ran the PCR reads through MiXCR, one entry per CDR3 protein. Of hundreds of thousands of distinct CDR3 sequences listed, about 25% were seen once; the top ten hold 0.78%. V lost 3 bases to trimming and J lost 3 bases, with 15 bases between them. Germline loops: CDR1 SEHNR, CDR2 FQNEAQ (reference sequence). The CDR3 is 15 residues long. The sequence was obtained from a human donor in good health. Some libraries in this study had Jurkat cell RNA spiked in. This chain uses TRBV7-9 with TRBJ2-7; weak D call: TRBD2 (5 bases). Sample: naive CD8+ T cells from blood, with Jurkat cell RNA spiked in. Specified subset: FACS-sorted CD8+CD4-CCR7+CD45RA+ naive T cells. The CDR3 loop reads CASSFESGYLYEQYF. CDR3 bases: TGTGCCAGCAGCTTCGAGTCGGGATATCTCTACGAGCAGTACTTC.